This T cell receptor beta chain stems from a study of naive and memory T cell subsets. Notes on this clonotype: Antigen: not known.

An equimolar mix of two oligonucleotides served as the beta constant-region primer for TRBC1 and TRBC2. The ligated cDNA underwent four PCR rounds using SP2 and nested alpha and beta constant-region primers. TCRdb used MiXCR to reprocess the UMI-ligation and nested PCR reads, holding one entry per CDR3 protein. The sample lists over 110,000 distinct CDR3 sequences, roughly a fifth occurring once. The CDR3 totals 16 residues. The V and J ends lost 0 bases and 0 bases respectively, with 9 bases between them. Germline V CDR1 and CDR2: GTSNPN, SVGIG (reference sequence). Broader study findings: Especially in CD8 cells, naive repertoires contained a few larger clonotypes, possibly CD45RA-re-expressing memory cells.

Sequenced sample: naive CD8+ T cells from blood. This chain uses TRBV30 with TRBJ1-6; D unclear. The receptor was derived from a human donor in good health. This CDR3 is CAWSVHTSSYNSPLHF. In DNA, the CDR3 is TGTGCCTGGAGTGTACACACGAGCTCCTATAATTCACCCCTCCACTTT.